A single sample is the source of the 29 T cell receptor beta chains below, sequenced in a study of shared clonotypes between healthy human individuals. Clones were read by immunoSEQ multiplex PCR, and TCRdb kept only the in-frame ones, dropping some. The sample holds 2 million to 3 million clones; approximately 94% are singletons and the top ten take more than 0.35%. Sequencing was done on a sample of naive CD4+ T cells from PBMCs. Indicated subset: CD45RA+ positively selected. These receptor sequences come from a young man in good health. Some clones in this sample may be carry-over from other donors' samples.

This chain connects TRBV4-1 to TRBJ2-2, with D perhaps matching TRBD2 (6 bases). CDR3 size: 15 residues. Germline CDR1 and CDR2: MGHRA and YSYEKL. V lost 4 bases and J lost 6, with 15 bases in between. The CDR3 DNA sequence: TGCGCCAGCAGCCCCTTCGGGGGTACGGCCGGGGAGCTGTTTTTT. Amino acids: CASSPFGGTAGELFF.

This clone appeared once. CDR3 loop: CASSFAQHYGYTF. CDR3 sequence (DNA): TGTGCCAGCAGTTTCGCACAGCACTATGGCTACACCTTC. The chain combines TRBV27 with TRBJ1-2; D remains ambiguous. Germline V gene lookup returns CDR1 MNHEY and CDR2 SMNVEV (reference sequence). The CDR3 has 13 residues. Trimming shortened V by 3 bases and J by 3 bases, and 8 bases separated the two germline ends.

This chain joins TRBV27 and TRBJ2-5; D call uncertain. V lost 0 bases to trimming and J lost 4 bases, with 9 bases between them. Germline V CDR1 and CDR2: MNHEY, SMNVEV (reference sequence). This CDR3 spans 14 amino acids. CDR3 in amino acids: CASSLSNSRETQYF. CDR3 nucleotide sequence: TGTGCCAGCAGTTTATCGAACAGCAGAGAGACCCAGTACTTC.

The chain uses TRBV5-4 and TRBJ2-1, with 11 bases aligning to TRBD2. Germline CDR1 reads SGHNT; CDR2 reads YYREEE (reference sequence). The trim removed 4 bases at V and 6 bases at J, leaving 6 bases unmatched. The CDR3 is made up of 15 amino acids. CDR3 bases: TGTGCCAGCAGCCCTCCTAGCGGGAGGCCCAATGAGCAGTTCTTC. Its protein product is CASSPPSGRPNEQFF.

This clone was seen just once. The V gene is TRBV4-1, the J gene TRBJ2-7; 14 bases line up with TRBD2. This CDR3 contains 15 residues. The trim removed 2 bases at V and 6 bases at J, leaving 3 bases unmatched. Germline loops: CDR1 MGHRA, CDR2 YSYEKL. For the CDR3, the DNA is TGCGCCAGCAGCCAATCGGGACTAGCGGGAGTCGAGCAGTACTTC. It specifies CASSQSGLAGVEQYF.

About this clone itself: Other DNA sequences in the sample encode the same CDR3. This chain connects TRBV9 to TRBJ1-5; maybe TRBD1 (6 bases). The CDR3 consists of 13 residues. V shed 3 bases and J shed 4 bases, with 8 bases lying between them. CDR1 is SGDLS, CDR2 YYNGEE, per germline. Here the CDR3 DNA reads TGTGCCAGCAGCGGAACAGGGAATCAGCCCCAGCATTTT. Its translation: CASSGTGNQPQHF.

The V gene is TRBV6-6, the J gene TRBJ2-6; either TRBD1 or TRBD2 may fit D (5 bases each). The CDR3 contains 16 residues. Germline V gene lookup returns CDR1 MNHNY and CDR2 SVGAGI (reference sequence). V gave up 2 bases and J gave up 4 bases, with 12 bases separating them. In DNA form, the CDR3 reads TGTGCCAGCAGTTACAGTTCGGGGCTCGGGGCCAACGTCCTGACTTTC. As protein: CASSYSSGLGANVLTF.

V usage is TRBV18 and J usage is TRBJ2-3; 9 bases map to TRBD2. The CDR3 loop spans 16 amino acids. J lost 5 bases, V lost 1 base, and 7 bases had no gene match. Germline values: CDR1 KGHSH, CDR2 LQKENI. The CDR3 spells CASSPRLAGMGDTQYF. For the CDR3, the DNA is TGTGCCAGCTCACCACGGCTAGCGGGAATGGGAGATACGCAGTATTTT.

This clone has just a few counts. The chain is built from TRBV30 and TRBJ1-4; D is uncertain. Germline V lookup: CDR1 GTSNPN, CDR2 SVGIG (reference sequence). The CDR3 sequence is 14 residues long. The V gene lost 0 bases and the J gene lost 7 bases, with 12 bases spanning the gap. This CDR3 reads CAWSVPSRLEKLFF. The CDR3 region has the DNA TGTGCCTGGAGTGTACCGAGTAGACTTGAAAAACTGTTTTTT.

The rearrangement uses TRBV7-2 and TRBJ2-6; 9 bases align to TRBD1. The CDR3 contains 19 residues. The J segment lost 1 base and the V segment lost 3 bases, leaving 10 bases of the junction unmatched. Germline values: CDR1 SGHTA, CDR2 FQGNSA. The CDR3 nucleotides are TGTGCCAGCAGCTTCTTCCCGGGACAGGGCGGTTCTGGGGCCAACGTCCTGACTTTC. Its translation is CASSFFPGQGGSGANVLTF.

This chain links TRBV6-1 with TRBJ1-1; D unresolved. The CDR3 sequence is 12 residues long. V was trimmed by 0 bases and J by 6 bases, leaving 5 bases between them. CDR1 MNHNS and CDR2 SASEGT come from the germline V gene. CDR3 region: CASSEAAAEAFF. CDR3 nucleotide sequence: TGTGCCAGCAGTGAAGCAGCAGCTGAAGCTTTCTTT.

V gene TRBV5-1 combines with J gene TRBJ2-1; tentatively, D is TRBD1 or TRBD2 (5 bases each). The CDR3 runs 13 residues. Germline CDR1 and CDR2: SGHRS and YFSETQ. The germline V and J ends were trimmed by 4 bases and 5 bases, with 10 bases remaining between them. The CDR3 DNA sequence: TGCGCCAGCAGCGGGACGCAGAACAATGAGCAGTTCTTC. It specifies CASSGTQNNEQFF.

This clone was detected once. This chain joins TRBV27 and TRBJ1-3, with unresolved D. Trimming shortened V by 3 bases and J by 4 bases, and 16 bases separated the two germline ends. Germline loops: CDR1 MNHEY, CDR2 SMNVEV (reference sequence). The CDR3 sequence is 16 residues long. CDR3 DNA sequence: TGTGCCAGCAGTTTGGGAAGGGTAGGATCCGGAAACACCATATATTTT. It specifies CASSLGRVGSGNTIYF.

The genes are TRBV28 and TRBJ2-3; D call uncertain. Germline values: CDR1 MDHEN, CDR2 SYDVKM. V was clipped by 5 bases and J by 0 bases, with 15 bases between them. This CDR3 spans 16 amino acids. CDR3 residues: CASSAPSMASTDTQYF. The CDR3, as DNA: TGTGCCAGCAGTGCCCCGAGTATGGCTAGCACAGATACGCAGTATTTT.

This rearrangement joins TRBV11-2 to TRBJ1-5; D unresolved. The CDR3 consists of 15 residues. The germline V gene encodes CDR1 SGHAT and CDR2 FQNNGV. Trimming pared 0 bases from V and 9 bases from J, leaving 15 bases between. The CDR3 nucleotides read TGTGCCAGCAGCTTAGATCTCGGGCCCTTGAGGCCCCAGCATTTT. It encodes CASSLDLGPLRPQHF. The variable domain in full, completed from reference TRBV11-2 and TRBJ1-5, reads EAGVAQSPRYKIIEKRQSVAFWCNPISGHATLYWYQQILGQGPKLLIQFQNNGVVDDSQLPKDRFSAERLKGVDSTLKIQPAKLEDSAVYLCASSLDLGPLRPQHFGDGTRLSIL.

Turning to this clone: Within the sample, other DNA sequences also encode this same CDR3. CDR3 nucleotide sequence: TGCGCCAGCAGCCTGCGCCCGAACACCGGGGAGCTGTTTTTT. Translation: CASSLRPNTGELFF. The rearrangement links TRBV5-1 to TRBJ2-2; D uncertain. The CDR3 runs 14 residues. Trimming left V 4 bases short and J 0 bases short, with 7 bases between. Germline V gene lookup returns CDR1 SGHRS and CDR2 YFSETQ.

J is TRBJ2-5 and V is TRBV12-5; D not certain. This CDR3 has 11 residues. Trimming stripped 6 bases from V and 5 bases from J, with 7 bases between. CDR1 is LGHNT, CDR2 FRNRAP, per germline. The CDR3 reads CASGQGETQYF. The CDR3 DNA follows: TGTGCTAGTGGGCAAGGGGAGACCCAGTACTTC.

Note on this clone: The same CDR3 arises from other DNA sequences in this sample as well. The rearrangement uses TRBV9 and TRBJ2-5; 9 nucleotides align to TRBD2. The CDR3 extends over 16 amino acids. Germline lookup yields CDR1 SGDLS and CDR2 YYNGEE. The V segment lost 0 bases and the J segment 1 base; nucleotides outside the gene matches: 4. For the CDR3, the DNA is TGTGCCAGCAGCGTAGCGGCTAGCGGGATCCAAGAGACCCAGTACTTC. Amino acid sequence: CASSVAASGIQETQYF. Full variable domain (rest looked up from reference TRBV9 and TRBJ2-5): DSGVTQTPKHLITATGQRVTLRCSPRSGDLSVYWYQQSLDQGLQFLIQYYNGEERAKGNILERFSAQQFPDLHSELNLSSLELGDSALYFCASSVAASGIQETQYFGPGTRLLVL.

CDR3: CASSYSGGYAVETQYF. The CDR3, as DNA: TGTGCCAGCAGTTACTCAGGCGGGTATGCCGTAGAGACCCAGTACTTC. The chain combines TRBV6-6 with TRBJ2-5; a weak D match, TRBD2 (5 bases). This CDR3 region has 16 residues. V lost 0 bases and J 4 bases, leaving 15 bases between the germline ends. CDR1 MNHNY and CDR2 SVGAGI come from the germline V gene (reference sequence).

V and J are TRBV28 and TRBJ1-1; D gene unclear. CDR1 MDHEN and CDR2 SYDVKM come from the germline V gene. The CDR3 has 14 amino acids. The germline V and J ends were trimmed by 3 bases and 1 base, with 9 bases remaining between them. The CDR3 DNA is TGTGCCAGCAGTTTTCGCGGCTCGAACACTGAAGCTTTCTTT. This encodes CASSFRGSNTEAFF.

The CDR3 region has the DNA TGTGCCAGCAGTTTATTTTTTAGGGGGGGGGACACTGAAGCTTTCTTT. It codes for CASSLFFRGGDTEAFF. The chain couples TRBV27 to TRBJ1-1; tentatively, D is TRBD1 (6 bases). The germline CDR1 and CDR2 sequences are MNHEY and SMNVEV (reference sequence). Trimming cost V 1 base and J 3 bases, with 15 bases left between them. The CDR3 is made up of 16 amino acids.

This clone was detected only a few times. This chain links TRBV27 with TRBJ2-4; TRBD2 is a possible D gene (6 bases). CDR1 and CDR2 (germline): MNHEY, SMNVEV (reference sequence). The V end lost 3 bases, the J end lost 0 bases, and 9 bases lay between the germline ends. The CDR3 covers 15 residues. As DNA, the CDR3 is TGTGCCAGCAGTTTTCGGGGACTAGCCAAAAACATTCAGTACTTC. As protein: CASSFRGLAKNIQYF.

This chain uses TRBV9 with TRBJ1-1, with D perhaps TRBD1 (6 bases). The V end lost 2 bases, the J end lost 5 bases, and 19 bases lay between the germline ends. From germline, CDR1 is SGDLS and CDR2 YYNGEE. This CDR3 is 16 amino acids long. The DNA of the CDR3 is TGTGCCAGCAGCGTGAGGGGGGGCCAGGGAGGGACTGAAGCTTTCTTT. It encodes CASSVRGGQGGTEAFF.

In this sample, this clone turned up once. CDR3 sequence: CASSLTSGQGYEKLFF. CDR3 in DNA: TGTGCCAGCAGCTTAACGTCGGGACAGGGGTATGAAAAACTGTTTTTT. The V call is TRBV5-5, the J call TRBJ1-4, with 10 nucleotides matching TRBD1. V lost 2 bases and J lost 6; bases outside the gene matches: 7. Germline V CDR1 and CDR2: SGHKS, YYEKEE (reference sequence). This CDR3 comprises 16 residues.

The chain employs TRBV13 and TRBJ2-1, with 11 bases aligning to TRBD1. V lost 5 bases to trimming and J lost 9 bases; unmatched junction nucleotides: 12. CDR1 and CDR2 from the germline V gene are PRHDT and FYEKMQ (reference sequence). CDR3 length: 16 residues. CDR3 loop: CASSSGQGAFWGEQFF. The CDR3, as DNA: TGTGCCAGCAGCAGCGGACAGGGGGCATTTTGGGGTGAGCAGTTCTTC.

The J gene is TRBJ2-7, the V gene TRBV5-1, with TRBD2 matching over 9 bases. The length of the CDR3 is 16 residues. In germline, CDR1 is SGHRS, CDR2 YFSETQ. The V and J ends lost 0 bases and 2 bases, in that order; junction bases with no gene match: 6. In DNA form, the CDR3 reads TGCGCCAGCAGCTTGGGTCCTAGCGGGAACACCTACGAGCAGTACTTC. Translation gives CASSLGPSGNTYEQYF.

The chain couples TRBV27 to TRBJ1-2, with TRBD1 identical over 8 bases. CDR3 length equals 15 residues. V trimming: 0 bases; J trimming: 4 bases; junction bases outside the gene matches: 4. Germline values: CDR1 MNHEY, CDR2 SMNVEV (reference sequence). CDR3 region: CASSLSTGAGYGYTF. CDR3 nucleotides: TGTGCCAGCAGTTTATCGACAGGGGCGGGCTATGGCTACACCTTC.

The V gene is TRBV5-4, the J gene TRBJ2-3, with TRBD2 identical over 9 bases. The CDR3 sequence is 15 residues long. The germline CDR1 and CDR2 sequences are SGHNT and YYREEE (reference sequence). The ends lost 1 base at V and 6 bases at J; junction bases unmatched: 6. In DNA, the CDR3 is TGTGCCAGCAGCTTGAAACTAGCGGGCCGGGATACGCAGTATTTT. It translates to CASSLKLAGRDTQYF.

This chain uses TRBV29-1 with TRBJ2-1; 8 bases map to TRBD2. Losses at the gene ends were 7 bases for V and 2 bases for J; bases not matched to a gene: 4. This CDR3 spans 13 amino acids. Germline lookup yields CDR1 SQVTM and CDR2 ANQGSEA. For the CDR3, the DNA is TGCAGCGAGCGGGAGTCGGCCTACAATGAGCAGTTCTTC. Translating it yields CSERESAYNEQFF.